The clone carrying this TCR beta chain came up a few times. Antigen unknown. TCRdb reanalysed the 5' RACE reads using MiXCR and keeps one entry per CDR3 protein. The table shows a few hundred thousand distinct CDR3 sequences, with about 18% occurring only once. The sample is drawn from a study of CD8 T cells in ankylosing spondylitis. Notes on the study in general: It appeared that ankylosing spondylitis blood was characterized by a TCR beta motif of under ten highly homologous variants. In ankylosing spondylitis patients, matched synovial fluid reportedly showed significant enrichment of disease-linked clones.

Sequencing used blood, either unsorted or a sorted T cell fraction (not recorded which). This TCR derives from a male donor with ankylosing spondylitis or in good health (not recorded which).

Written as DNA, the CDR3 is TGTGCCAGCAGCGGGAAGTACCCTGGCTATGGCTACACCTTC. Protein sequence: CASSGKYPGYGYTF. This chain uses TRBV2 with TRBJ1-2; D gene uncertain. The CDR3 has 14 residues. CDR1 and CDR2 (germline): SNHLY, FYNNEI. V dropped 6 bases and J dropped 4 bases, with 15 bases sitting between them.